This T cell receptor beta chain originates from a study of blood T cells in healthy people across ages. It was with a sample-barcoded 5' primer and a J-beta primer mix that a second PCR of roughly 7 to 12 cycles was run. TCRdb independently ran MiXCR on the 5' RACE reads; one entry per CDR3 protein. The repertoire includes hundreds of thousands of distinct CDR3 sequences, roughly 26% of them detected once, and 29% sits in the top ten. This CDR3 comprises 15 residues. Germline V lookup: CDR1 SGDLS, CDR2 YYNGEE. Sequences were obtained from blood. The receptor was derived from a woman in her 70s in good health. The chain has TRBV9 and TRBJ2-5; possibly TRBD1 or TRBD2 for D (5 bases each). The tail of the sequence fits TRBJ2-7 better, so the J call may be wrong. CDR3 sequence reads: CASSPTRDGVYEQYF. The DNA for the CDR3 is TGTGCCAGCAGCCCGACCCGGGACGGAGTCTACGAGCAGTACTTC.